This T cell receptor beta chain was documented in a study of OX40 agonist ivuxolimab in advanced cancers. This clone was found a few times. Antigen unknown. Study-wide points: Expansion of clones was among the lowest in partial responders at 0.1-3.0 mg/kg.

Only in-frame clones appear in the TCRdb table, and some are missing; sequencing was by immunoSEQ multiplex PCR. The sample lists about 13,000 clones; approximately 72% were seen once. J was trimmed by 4 bases and V by 6 bases; bases with no gene match: 13. CDR3 length: 19 amino acids. Germline CDR1 reads WSHSY; CDR2 reads SAAADI. The TCR was taken from an adult with an advanced solid tumor such as melanoma, head and neck, liver or kidney cancer. The source was CD4+ or CD8+ T cells sorted from blood, collected in a trial of the OX40 agonist ivuxolimab. This chain links TRBV10-2 with TRBJ2-6; 12 bases line up with TRBD1. CDR3 in DNA: TGCGCCAGCAGAGCCCCACCGGGACAGGGGGCTTCGGGGGCCAACGTCCTGACTTTC. Its translation is CASRAPPGQGASGANVLTF.